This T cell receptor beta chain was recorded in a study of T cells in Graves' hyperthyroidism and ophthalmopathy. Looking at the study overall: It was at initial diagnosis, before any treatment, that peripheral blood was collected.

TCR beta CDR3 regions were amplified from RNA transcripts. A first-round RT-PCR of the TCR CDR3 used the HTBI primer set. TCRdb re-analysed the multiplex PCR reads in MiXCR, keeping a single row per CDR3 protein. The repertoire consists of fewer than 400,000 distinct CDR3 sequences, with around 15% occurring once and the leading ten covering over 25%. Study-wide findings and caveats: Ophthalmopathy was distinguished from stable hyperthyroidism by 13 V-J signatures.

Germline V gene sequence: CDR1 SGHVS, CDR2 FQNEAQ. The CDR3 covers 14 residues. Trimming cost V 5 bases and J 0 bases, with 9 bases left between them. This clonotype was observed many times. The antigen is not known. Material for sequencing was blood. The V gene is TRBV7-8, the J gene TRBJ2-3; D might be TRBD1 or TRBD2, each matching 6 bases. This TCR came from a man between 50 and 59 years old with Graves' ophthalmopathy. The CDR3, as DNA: TGTGCCAGCAGCCCGGGGGCTAGCACAGATACGCAGTATTTT. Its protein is CASSPGASTDTQYF.